The subject of this entry is one T cell receptor beta chain. TCRdb's copy holds only in-frame clones and misses some; the assay was immunoSEQ multiplex PCR. This sample has about 150,000 clones; about 90% occur once, and the top ten carry approximately 0.55%. The data derive from a study of blood T cell repertoires in COVID-19. Sequenced sample: peripheral blood. This clonotype originated in a middle-aged man with acute or convalescent COVID-19.

DNA for the CDR3: TGTGCCAGCAGGCTGGGGGGGAATGTTCAGCCCCAGCATTTT. It translates to CASRLGGNVQPQHF. The genes are TRBV28 and TRBJ1-5; D possibly corresponds to TRBD1 (5 bases). This CDR3 spans 14 amino acids. Germline lookup yields CDR1 MDHEN and CDR2 SYDVKM. Trimming left V 6 bases short and J 6 bases short, with 15 bases between.